This T cell receptor beta chain was captured by sequencing in a study of T cell repertoires in cytomegalovirus infection (dated by TCRdb to the late 2010s). Concerning the study at large: The peptide stimulations were aimed at well-studied HLA-B-restricted epitopes as well as recently identified HLA-C-restricted CMV epitopes, whose presentation resists viral immunomodulation. Donor HLA type was relevant to the analysis, as public TCR beta signatures indicated carriage of CMV infection together with the matching HLA type. Results the study describes overall, beyond this receptor: The ex vivo response was dominated by HLA-C-restricted CMV-specific TCR beta clonotypes, which also provided the single most frequent clonotype in two of eight donors. In both this cohort and an independent approximately 350-donor cohort, the cumulative frequency of public TCR beta family members distinguished carriers of CMV infection plus the relevant HLA type.

This clonotype was seen only a few times. It lacks a known antigen. Base qualities are not recorded, but no much larger clone differs from it by a single base. Read against the paper, the sample's treatment or condition label means: in vitro stimulation with specific CMV peptide epitopes to enrich CMV-specific T cells. The sequencer was an Illumina HiSeq 1500. The public reads were quality trimmed at Q25 with fastp and then assembled into clones with MiXCR by TCRdb, keeping productive beta chains. Identical CDR3 protein sequences are pooled into one entry, listed with their most common genes and DNA. The sample profile shows approximately 990,000 distinct CDR3 sequences; roughly 30% of them were found once. The ten largest clones add up to about 14% of the sample. The TCR sequence derives from a human donor in good health (CMV status not recorded). Some clones in this sample may be carry-over from other donors' samples. The source material was cultured CD8+ T cells from PBMCs, sampled from culture after CMV antigen stimulation.

The CDR3 reads as follows: CASTYGDTGELFF. The nucleotide sequence reads TGTGCCAGTACCTACGGGGACACCGGGGAGCTGTTTTTT. The sequence joins TRBV19 to TRBJ2-2, with TRBD2 as a weak D call on 5 bases. Cut back by 7 bases and 3 bases, the V and J ends lie 9 bases apart. For CDR1 and CDR2, the germline V gene (reference sequence) lists LNHDA and SQIVND. There are 13 amino acids in the CDR3, from cysteine to phenylalanine inclusive. Here the CDR3 DNA is all that survives: 39 bases in frame from base 1.